This T cell receptor beta chain derives from a study of CD8+ T cells in alopecia areata. Study-wide results and caveats: The study found tofacitinib significantly decreased scalp clonality and expanded CD8+ clones among the top 100.

cDNA reverse transcribed from extracted RNA served as the sequencing template. Profiling relied on immunoSEQ multiplex PCR, and the TCRdb table lists in-frame clones only, not all of them. There are about 190,000 clones in the sample; approximately 60% occur only once, and about 0.65% lies in the top ten. Sample treatment: oral pan-JAK inhibitor, 5-10 mg twice daily. This clone was detected once. Its matching antigen is unknown. Germline V gives CDR1 GTSNPN, CDR2 SVGIG (reference sequence). V lost 3 bases, J lost 5 bases, and 14 bases stayed unmatched. The CDR3 runs 16 residues. The clonotype comes from a human donor with alopecia areata. The chain recombines TRBV30 with TRBJ1-2; TRBD1 agrees at 8 bases. The sample was CD4+ T cells sorted from blood, taken at week 4, from a patient treated with tofacitinib. CDR3 sequence: CAWRNPTGVVGYGYTF. In nucleotides, the CDR3 is TGTGCCTGGAGAAATCCGACAGGGGTGGTGGGGTATGGCTACACCTTC. Full variable domain (outside the CDR3, taken from reference TRBV30 and TRBJ1-2): SQTIHQWPATLVQPVGSPLSLECTVEGTSNPNLYWYRQAAGRGLQLLFYSVGIGQISSEVPQNLSASRPQDRQFILSSKKLLLSDSGFYLCAWRNPTGVVGYGYTFGSGTRLTVV.